One sample yielded the 14 T cell receptor beta chains listed below, sequenced in a study of technical replicates of blood from a few donors. The repertoire was sequenced with immunoSEQ multiplex PCR; TCRdb's copy has only in-frame clones and lacks some. The sample consists of around 16,000 clones, 86% of them appearing once. Sequences were obtained from PBMCs. The receptors stem from a human donor in good health.

The rearrangement links TRBV30 to TRBJ2-7; maybe TRBD1 (5 bases). There are 14 residues in the CDR3. Germline V lookup: CDR1 GTSNPN, CDR2 SVGIG (reference sequence). V was pared by 7 bases and J by 1 base, with 17 bases between. CDR3 protein: CALLDQGRSYEQYF. The CDR3 DNA follows: TGTGCCTTACTTGACCAGGGCCGATCCTACGAGCAGTACTTC. The whole variable domain, remainder taken from reference TRBV30 and TRBJ2-7, is SQTIHQWPATLVQPVGSPLSLECTVEGTSNPNLYWYRQAAGRGLQLLFYSVGIGQISSEVPQNLSASRPQDRQFILSSKKLLLSDSGFYLCALLDQGRSYEQYFGPGTRLTVT.

The DNA of the CDR3 is TGTGCCAGCAGTTTAAGAACTAGCGGCACCGGGGAGCTGTTTTTT. Encoded protein: CASSLRTSGTGELFF. This rearrangement joins TRBV27 to TRBJ2-2; the match to TRBD2 covers 8 bases. CDR3 size: 15 residues. The J segment lost 4 bases and the V segment lost 2 bases, leaving 3 bases of the junction unmatched. CDR1 and CDR2 from the germline V gene are MNHEY and SMNVEV (reference sequence).

CDR3 residues: CAISEARKEAFF. CDR3 coding DNA: TGTGCCATCAGTGAGGCCAGGAAGGAAGCTTTCTTT. The rearrangement uses TRBV10-3 and TRBJ1-1; D is undetermined. CDR3 size: 12 residues. Germline loops: CDR1 ENHRY, CDR2 SYGVKD. The V end lost 2 bases, the J end lost 8 bases, and 9 bases lay between the germline ends.

This chain connects TRBV5-4 to TRBJ2-4; maybe TRBD2 (6 bases). The V end lost 4 bases, the J end lost 0 bases, and 20 bases lay between the germline ends. The CDR3 consists of 18 residues. Germline CDR1 reads SGHNT; CDR2 reads YYREEE (reference sequence). The CDR3 spells CASSPAGKGNLAKNIQYF. The DNA for the CDR3 is TGTGCCAGCAGCCCGGCGGGGAAGGGTAATCTAGCCAAAAACATTCAGTACTTC.

This chain links TRBV27 with TRBJ2-2, with a tentative D call TRBD2 (6 bases). The ends were cut back, 5 bases at V and 0 bases at J, with 13 bases in the middle. The CDR3 loop spans 16 amino acids. Germline loops: CDR1 MNHEY, CDR2 SMNVEV (reference sequence). The CDR3 loop is CASSHLAFANTGELFF. The CDR3 DNA sequence: TGTGCCAGCAGTCACCTAGCGTTCGCGAACACCGGGGAGCTGTTTTTT.

The chain carries TRBV10-2 and TRBJ1-5; 7 bases are shared with TRBD1. Germline V lookup: CDR1 WSHSY, CDR2 SAAADI. The V gene end was trimmed by 8 bases and the J gene end by 8 bases; junction bases not matched to a gene: 12. The CDR3 length is 14 residues. CDR3 nucleotide sequence: TGCGCCAGCCGACAGGGACCGGGGTGGGAGCCCCAGCATTTT. Its protein is CASRQGPGWEPQHF.

The rearrangement joins TRBV18 to TRBJ2-7, with a tentative D call TRBD2 (6 bases). The CDR3 covers 16 residues. CDR1 and CDR2 (germline): KGHSH, LQKENI. Trimming removed 3 bases from V and 3 bases from J, with 18 bases in between. CDR3 sequence (DNA): TGTGCCAGCTCACCCGTGGTTGGGACTGGTTACTACGAGCAGTACTTC. It is translated as CASSPVVGTGYYEQYF.

CDR3 sequence reads: CASSRWEEVNEQFF. The CDR3 DNA reads as TGTGCCAGCAGTAGGTGGGAGGAGGTCAATGAGCAGTTCTTC. The rearrangement uses TRBV16 and TRBJ2-1; perhaps TRBD2 as D (6 bases). The CDR3 totals 14 residues. V lost 6 bases and J 6 bases, leaving 15 bases between the germline ends. In germline, CDR1 is KGHSY, CDR2 FQNENV.

The chain links TRBV19 to TRBJ1-2; 8 nucleotides agree with TRBD1. The germline gives CDR1 LNHDA, CDR2 SQIVND (reference sequence). This CDR3 has 14 residues. This CDR3 reads CSSRRGQEDYGYTF. In nucleotides, the CDR3 is TGTTCAAGTAGGAGGGGACAGGAGGACTATGGCTACACCTTC.

The chain is built from TRBV25-1 and TRBJ2-1; D call uncertain. CDR3 length: 12 amino acids. Trimming took off 1 base at V and 10 bases at J, with 8 bases between the two ends. Germline V gene lookup returns CDR1 MGHDK and CDR2 SYGVNS. In DNA form, the CDR3 reads TGTGCCAGCAGTGAATCCGCTCGGGAGCAGTTCTTC. Residues: CASSESAREQFF.

This clone has only one observation. The J gene is TRBJ2-4, the V gene TRBV19; D uncertain. Germline values: CDR1 LNHDA, CDR2 SQIVND (reference sequence). The CDR3 extends over 16 amino acids. V was shortened by 0 bases and J by 2 bases, with 11 bases between the two germline ends. The CDR3 reads CASSIDSLSTKNIQYF. The CDR3 DNA reads as TGTGCCAGTAGTATAGACAGTCTTTCGACCAAAAACATTCAGTACTTC. Combining the CDR3 with reference TRBV19 and TRBJ2-4 gives the whole variable domain DGGITQSPKYLFRKEGQNVTLSCEQNLNHDAMYWYRQDPGQGLRLIYYSQIVNDFQKGDIAEGYSVSREKKESFPLTVTSAQKNPTAFYLCASSIDSLSTKNIQYFGAGTRLSVL.

The gene calls are TRBV11-3 and TRBJ2-1, with TRBD2 matching 7 bases. Germline CDR1 reads SGHNT; CDR2 reads YENEEA. V was pared by 1 base and J by 9 bases, with 0 bases of the junction left unmatched. The CDR3 totals 12 residues. This CDR3 is CASSLAGGEQFF. The CDR3 DNA follows: TGTGCCAGCAGCTTAGCGGGAGGTGAGCAGTTCTTC.

CDR3 sequence reads: CASSIPGTGTGDYGYTF. Written as DNA, the CDR3 is TGTGCCAGTAGTATACCCGGGACAGGGACTGGAGACTATGGCTACACCTTC. The chain links TRBV19 to TRBJ1-2, with 9 bases lining up with TRBD1. Losses at the gene ends were 2 bases for V and 3 bases for J; bases not matched to a gene: 10. The V gene's germline CDR1 is LNHDA and CDR2 SQIVND (reference sequence). The CDR3 is 17 residues long.

The rearrangement uses TRBV29-1 and TRBJ2-3; possibly TRBD2 for D (6 bases). This CDR3 is built from 13 residues. Germline lookup yields CDR1 SQVTM and CDR2 ANQGSEA. Trimming removed 3 bases at V and 2 bases at J, with 9 bases between. CDR3 in DNA: TGCAGCGTTGAGCGCGGGAACACAGATACGCAGTATTTT. Translating gives CSVERGNTDTQYF.